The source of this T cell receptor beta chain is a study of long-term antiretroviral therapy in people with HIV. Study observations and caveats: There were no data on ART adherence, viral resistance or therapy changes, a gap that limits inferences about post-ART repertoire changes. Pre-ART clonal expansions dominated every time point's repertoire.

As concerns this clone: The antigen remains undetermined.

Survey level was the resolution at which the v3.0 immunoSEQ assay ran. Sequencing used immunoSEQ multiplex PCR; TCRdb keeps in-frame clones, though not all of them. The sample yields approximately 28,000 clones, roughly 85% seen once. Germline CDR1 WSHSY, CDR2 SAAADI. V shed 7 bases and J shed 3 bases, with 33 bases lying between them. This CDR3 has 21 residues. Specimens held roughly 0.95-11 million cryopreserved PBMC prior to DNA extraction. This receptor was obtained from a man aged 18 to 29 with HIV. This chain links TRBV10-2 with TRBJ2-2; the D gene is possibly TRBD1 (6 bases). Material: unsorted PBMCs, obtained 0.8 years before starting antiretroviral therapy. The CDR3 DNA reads TGCGCCAGCACAGACCGCCTAGGGGGTATCGGGGATGGCACCTACACCGGGGAGCTGTTTTTT. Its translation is CASTDRLGGIGDGTYTGELFF.